Listed below are T cell receptor beta chains from one sample, sequenced in a study of early T cells in non-severe SARS-CoV-2 infection. TCRdb re-analysed the 5' RACE reads in MiXCR, keeping a single row per CDR3 protein. The sample records tens of thousands of distinct CDR3 sequences, 9.5% to 15% being singletons. Material: whole blood. Receptors originate from an adult who was a healthcare worker with PCR-confirmed SARS-CoV-2 infection or an uninfected control (not recorded which). Each CDR3 is given with its conserved first and last residue. The order of the fields is J gene, clone size, V gene, D gene, CDR3 length, CDR3 DNA, CDR3 protein. D genes are given only for firm matches. Size is omitted from some rows. Given values are once, few, many or a class for expanded clones.

J: TRBJ2-1; size: few; V: TRBV7-6; D: -; length: 14; DNA: TGTGCCAGCAGCTTACACCGGGCATCCGATGAGCAGTTCTTC; CDR3: CASSLHRASDEQFF
J: TRBJ2-4; size: many; V: TRBV6-6; D: TRBD2; length: 15; DNA: TGTGCCAGCACTTCCGGGGGGGGCTACAAAGACATTCAGTACTTC; CDR3: CASTSGGGYKDIQYF
J: TRBJ2-1; size: many; V: TRBV11-2; D: TRBD2; length: 16; DNA: TGTGCCAGCACCCCTGGGCGGACTAGCGGGAGTAATGAGCAGTTCTTC; CDR3: CASTPGRTSGSNEQFF
J: TRBJ2-5; size: many; V: TRBV30; D: -; length: 12; DNA: TGTGCCCACGGGGGGCGGCGGGAGACCCAGTACTTC; CDR3: CAHGGRRETQYF
J: TRBJ2-7; size: few; V: TRBV5-4; D: TRBD2; length: 16; DNA: TGTGCCAGCAGCGGGGGCCCCGCGGGAGGGCCAGACGAGCAGTACTTC; CDR3: CASSGGPAGGPDEQYF
J: TRBJ1-1; size: -; V: TRBV4-1; D: TRBD1; length: 15; DNA: TGCGCCAGCAGCCAAGATCTTTTGCGACAGGGGGAAGCTTTCTTT; CDR3: CASSQDLLRQGEAFF
J: TRBJ1-1; size: many; V: TRBV21-1; D: -; length: 12; DNA: TGTGCCAGCAGCAAAGCCATGGCTGAAGCTTTCTTT; CDR3: CASSKAMAEAFF
J: TRBJ2-1; size: few; V: TRBV30; D: TRBD1; length: 14; DNA: TGTGCCTGGATCAGACAGGGGGTCTACAATGAGCAGTTCTTC; CDR3: CAWIRQGVYNEQFF
J: TRBJ2-1; size: many; V: TRBV5-4; D: -; length: 15; DNA: TGTGCCAGCAGCTTGTGGGTAGCGGCCAACAATGAGCAGTTCTTC; CDR3: CASSLWVAANNEQFF
J: TRBJ2-7; size: many; V: TRBV19; D: TRBD1; length: 14; DNA: TGTGCCAGTAGTTGGACAGGGGGAGTCTACGAGCAGTACTTC; CDR3: CASSWTGGVYEQYF
J: TRBJ1-2; size: few; V: TRBV29-1; D: TRBD1; length: 11; DNA: TGCAGCGTGGGGACAGGTGGAGACCTTAGCTTC; CDR3: CSVGTGGDLSF
J: TRBJ1-6; size: few; V: TRBV19; D: -; length: 14; DNA: TGTGCCAGTAACCCGAGGAGTGGACATTCACCCCTCCACTTT; CDR3: CASNPRSGHSPLHF
J: TRBJ2-5; size: few; V: TRBV11-3; D: -; length: 13; DNA: TGTGCCAGCAGCTTAGAAGGGAAAGAGACCCAGTACTTC; CDR3: CASSLEGKETQYF
J: TRBJ1-1; size: few; V: TRBV15; D: -; length: 13; DNA: TGTGCCACCAGCAGGGTGGGTGACACTGAAGCTTTCTTT; CDR3: CATSRVGDTEAFF
J: TRBJ1-1; size: many; V: TRBV7-9; D: TRBD1; length: 17; DNA: TGTGCCAGCAGCCCCCAGACAGGGGGCATCAGGAACACTGAAGCTTTCTTT; CDR3: CASSPQTGGIRNTEAFF
J: TRBJ2-3; size: -; V: TRBV5-4; D: TRBD2; length: 14; DNA: TGTGCCAGCAGCCGGGACTATGGCACAGATACGCAGTATTTT; CDR3: CASSRDYGTDTQYF
J: TRBJ1-2; size: many; V: TRBV27; D: TRBD1; length: 16; DNA: TGTGCCAGCAGTTTATCCGGGACAGGATCCAACTATGGCTACACCTTC; CDR3: CASSLSGTGSNYGYTF
J: TRBJ1-5; size: few; V: TRBV19; D: -; length: 17; DNA: TGTGCCAGTAGTATCCGGGGCGGACGCCTACTAAATCAGCCCCAGCATTTT; CDR3: CASSIRGGRLLNQPQHF
J: TRBJ2-5; size: few; V: TRBV19; D: -; length: 14; DNA: TGTGCCAGTAGTATAGTTTGGGAGCAAGAGACCCAGTACTTC; CDR3: CASSIVWEQETQYF
J: TRBJ2-3; size: -; V: TRBV5-1; D: TRBD2; length: 17; DNA: TGCGCCAGCAGCCGACTAGCGGGAGGTCGTAGCACAGATACGCAGTATTTT; CDR3: CASSRLAGGRSTDTQYF
J: TRBJ1-1; size: many; V: TRBV6-5; D: -; length: 13; DNA: TGTGCCAGCAGACTCCTTGAGAGCACTGAAGCTTTCTTT; CDR3: CASRLLESTEAFF
J: TRBJ1-6; size: many; V: TRBV12-3/TRBV12-4; D: -; length: 14; DNA: TGTGCCAGCAGGGCAGGGCCTTATAATTCACCCCTCCACTTT; CDR3: CASRAGPYNSPLHF
J: TRBJ2-5; size: -; V: TRBV7-9; D: -; length: 15; DNA: TGTGCCAGCAGCAGCCCGGATCAGGGGCAAGAGACCCAGTACTTC; CDR3: CASSSPDQGQETQYF
J: TRBJ2-7; size: many; V: TRBV4-1; D: -; length: 14; DNA: TGCGCCAGCAGCCAAGATATGAGGGGATACGAGCAGTACTTC; CDR3: CASSQDMRGYEQYF
J: TRBJ1-6; size: once; V: TRBV12-3/TRBV12-4; D: TRBD1; length: 15; DNA: TGTGCCAGCAGATCACAGGGGGTCGGGGATTCACCCCTCCACTTT; CDR3: CASRSQGVGDSPLHF
J: TRBJ2-1; size: few; V: TRBV5-4; D: TRBD2; length: 17; DNA: TGCGCCAGCAGCTTGGGTCCGATAGCGGGCAGCTACAATGAGCAGTTCTTC; CDR3: CASSLGPIAGSYNEQFF
J: TRBJ1-6; size: many; V: TRBV4-2; D: -; length: 14; DNA: TGTGCCAGCAGCCTTGACTCCTATAATTCACCCCTCCACTTT; CDR3: CASSLDSYNSPLHF
J: TRBJ2-1; size: few; V: TRBV5-1; D: -; length: 16; DNA: TGCGCCAGCAGTGCACAGGGCAGGGGTTCCTACAATGAGCAGTTCTTC; CDR3: CASSAQGRGSYNEQFF
J: TRBJ2-3; size: few; V: TRBV5-5; D: TRBD1; length: 15; DNA: TGTGCCAGCAGCTCCGGACAGGCCTTCACAGATACGCAGTATTTT; CDR3: CASSSGQAFTDTQYF
J: TRBJ2-1; size: many; V: TRBV5-4; D: -; length: 13; DNA: TGTGCCAGCAGCACCGGACAGTACAATGAGCAGTTCTTC; CDR3: CASSTGQYNEQFF
J: TRBJ2-5; size: few; V: TRBV7-6; D: TRBD2; length: 15; DNA: TGTGCCAGCAGCCTTATAGCGGGAGGTCAAGAGACCCAGTACTTC; CDR3: CASSLIAGGQETQYF
J: TRBJ2-7; size: -; V: TRBV29-1; D: TRBD1; length: 14; DNA: TGCAGCGTTGTATCGGACAGGACGACCTACGAGCAGTACTTC; CDR3: CSVVSDRTTYEQYF
J: TRBJ2-1; size: many; V: TRBV2; D: -; length: 12; DNA: TGTGCCAGCTCAATAGGGACCACGGGAAGGTTCTTC; CDR3: CASSIGTTGRFF
J: TRBJ2-7; size: many; V: TRBV12-3/TRBV12-4; D: -; length: 12; DNA: TGTGCCAGCAGTCCCGGGACCCCCGAGCAGTACTTC; CDR3: CASSPGTPEQYF
J: TRBJ2-7; size: many; V: TRBV30; D: TRBD1; length: 13; DNA: TGTGCCTGTACTAACAGGGGAACCTACGAGCAGTACTTC; CDR3: CACTNRGTYEQYF
J: TRBJ1-1; size: many; V: TRBV18; D: -; length: 14; DNA: TGTGCCAGCTCACTGGACAGTAAGAACACTGAAGCTTTCTTT; CDR3: CASSLDSKNTEAFF
J: TRBJ2-1; size: many; V: TRBV5-1; D: -; length: 16; DNA: TGCGCCAGCAGCTTGGTGGCTAGAGAGAGGACGGATGAGCAGTTCTTC; CDR3: CASSLVARERTDEQFF
J: TRBJ2-7; size: many; V: TRBV11-1; D: -; length: 13; DNA: TGTGCCAGCAGCTTGGGGACGGCCTACGAGCAGTACTTC; CDR3: CASSLGTAYEQYF
J: TRBJ2-7; size: many; V: TRBV12-2; D: -; length: 15; DNA: TGTGCAAGCATCCCCCTGAGGGCAGCATCCTACGAGCAGTACTTC; CDR3: CASIPLRAASYEQYF
J: TRBJ2-1; size: many; V: TRBV5-1; D: TRBD2; length: 15; DNA: TGCGCCAGCAGCTGGGGACTAGCGGTTTACAATGAGCAGTTCTTC; CDR3: CASSWGLAVYNEQFF